This TCR beta chain is drawn from a study of blood T cell repertoires in COVID-19. A note on this clone: An end of the junction does not agree with germline; a read error may underlie this.

Method: immunoSEQ multiplex PCR; TCRdb's copy keeps in-frame clones and lacks some. The sample records approximately 260,000 clones, 89% being singletons. Germline CDR1 MNHEY, CDR2 SVGEGT. The length of the CDR3 is 13 residues. The genes are TRBV6-2 or TRBV6-3 and TRBJ2-1, with D unclear. The source material was peripheral blood. This TCR was recovered from a woman in her thirties or forties who had recovered from COVID-19. The CDR3 region is CASSFSEHNERFF. DNA of the CDR3: TGTGCCAGCAGTTTTAGTGAGCACAATGAGCGGTTCTTC.